This T cell receptor beta chain emerged from a study of blood T cell repertoires in COVID-19 (dated by TCRdb to the early 2020s). For the study in its entirety: The collaborator samples originated in the United States, Italy and Spain and spanned the acute and convalescent phases of COVID-19. A freely available public database, intended as a resource for researchers studying the immune response to SARS-CoV-2, is where the repertoires were released. HLA class I and class II types, where available, came from metadata supplied by the sample provider rather than from assay-based typing. The material from the prospective study consisted of cDNA or gDNA derived from T cells, B-cell-depleted T cells, or PBMCs. Samples were obtained from the ongoing ImmuneRACE study (first 160 participants) and from some 1,200 subjects provided by 6 global collaborators. The sample metadata nearly always contained a de-identified subject ID, COVID-19 status, age in years and sex. The dataset comprised deeply sampled blood TCRbeta repertoires from subjects exposed to, actively infected with, or recovered from COVID-19. Beyond this particular receptor, the publication reports: How much clinical and demographic metadata was included differed by source and by participant, and the metadata was provided uncurated.

A remark on this clone: Its antigen target is currently unknown. The sample holds no much larger clone one base away, and base qualities are not on file.

TCRbeta CDR3 regions were amplified from genomic DNA by means of the immunoSEQ Assay, a bias-controlled multiplex PCR. The study's processing was this. The number of nucleated cells in each sample was estimated from the amplification of reference gene primers within the assay. To quantify the absolute abundance of each unique TCRbeta CDR3 rearrangement, sequence reads were collapsed and filtered. For each sample, productive Simpson clonality was calculated as the square root of Simpson's diversity index across productive rearrangements. Drawn from immuneACCESS, this table holds only the in-frame rearrangements with V and J called that TCRdb kept. Clones are partly lost; checked studies trace under half to an unresolved V gene and leave the rest unexplained. Clone size and the V and J calls come from that table; the DNA yielded D and trimming. Present in this sample are 60,000 to 70,000 clones, more than 65% of which were seen just once. The biggest ten clones account for about 5.5% of the sample.

The collaborating institutions used their own protocols to collect whole blood in K2EDTA tubes. For TCRbeta analysis, collaborators shipped samples as frozen whole blood, isolated PBMCs, or DNA extracted from either of those sample types. CDR1 and CDR2, per the germline V gene, are SQVTM and ANQGSEA. Spanning cysteine to phenylalanine, the CDR3 consists of 13 amino acids. Just the 39-base CDR3 DNA is kept, in frame starting at base 1. The V end loses 3 bases and the J end loses 8 bases, and a stretch of 14 bases separates them. The source is a woman between 65 and 79 years old with acute or convalescent COVID-19. The specimen sequenced was peripheral blood. The rearrangement combines TRBV29-1 with TRBJ1-3; the D segment could be TRBD1, given 6 matching bases. The base sequence is TGCAGCGTTGAGTCAGGGGATCGCGACACCATATATTTT. This is translated as CSVESGDRDTIYF. Outside the CDR3, residues come from the reference TRBV29-1 and TRBJ1-3 proteins, so the full variable domain is: SAVISQKPSRDICQRGTSLTIQCQVDSQVTMMFWYRQQPGQSLTLIATANQGSEATYESGFVIDKFPISRPNLTFSTLTVSNMSPEDSSIYLCSVESGDRDTIYFGEGSWLTVV.